This T cell receptor beta chain derives from a study of T cell responses to AZD1222 COVID-19 vaccine. General study findings and limits: Seropositivity was recorded at baseline in only six AZD1222 recipients. Targeting of unmutated variant regions was reportedly seen in nearly half of spike-specific TCRs. When two AZD1222 doses had been given, Spike-specific TCR breadth and depth rose. White British people made up most donors, females outnumbered males, and clonal diversity was possibly underestimated.

Method: immunoSEQ multiplex PCR; TCRdb's copy keeps in-frame clones and lacks some. The data show 55,000 to 75,000 clones, with approximately 85% seen just once and around 25% held by the top ten. Notes on this clone: No antigen is known for it.

The V gene lost 3 bases and the J gene lost 0 bases, with 15 bases spanning the gap. CDR1 and CDR2 (germline): MNHNS, SASEGT. The CDR3 contains 17 residues. This sequence originates from an adult in good health. The genes are TRBV6-1 and TRBJ1-3; D perhaps matches TRBD1 (6 bases). The specimen was peripheral blood, collected on day 0 of MenACWY control vaccination. The CDR3 sequence: CASSDPLDSYSGNTIYF. In nucleotides, the CDR3 is TGTGCCAGCAGTGACCCCCTGGACAGCTACTCTGGAAACACCATATATTTT.